The T cell receptor (beta chain) described here comes from a study of PD-L1 blockade in urothelial cancer. Sequenced by immunoSEQ multiplex PCR; TCRdb stores in-frame clones only, minus some. The table lists fewer than 90,000 clones, approximately 90% of them singletons, with about 0.91% in the top ten. The V gene's germline CDR1 is SGHTS and CDR2 YDEGEE. Trimming removed 2 bases from V and 1 base from J; junction bases left unmatched: 7. The CDR3 runs to 17 residues. Sample time point: peripheral blood 6 weeks after treatment start. The source was PBMCs, collected around atezolizumab (anti-PD-L1) treatment. This chain links TRBV5-8 with TRBJ2-5; 11 positions match TRBD2. The TCR comes from a woman aged 80 or over with urothelial cancer. This CDR3 is CASSLGGTSGAQETQYF. DNA of the CDR3: TGTGCCAGCAGCTTAGGCGGGACTAGCGGTGCCCAAGAGACCCAGTACTTC.